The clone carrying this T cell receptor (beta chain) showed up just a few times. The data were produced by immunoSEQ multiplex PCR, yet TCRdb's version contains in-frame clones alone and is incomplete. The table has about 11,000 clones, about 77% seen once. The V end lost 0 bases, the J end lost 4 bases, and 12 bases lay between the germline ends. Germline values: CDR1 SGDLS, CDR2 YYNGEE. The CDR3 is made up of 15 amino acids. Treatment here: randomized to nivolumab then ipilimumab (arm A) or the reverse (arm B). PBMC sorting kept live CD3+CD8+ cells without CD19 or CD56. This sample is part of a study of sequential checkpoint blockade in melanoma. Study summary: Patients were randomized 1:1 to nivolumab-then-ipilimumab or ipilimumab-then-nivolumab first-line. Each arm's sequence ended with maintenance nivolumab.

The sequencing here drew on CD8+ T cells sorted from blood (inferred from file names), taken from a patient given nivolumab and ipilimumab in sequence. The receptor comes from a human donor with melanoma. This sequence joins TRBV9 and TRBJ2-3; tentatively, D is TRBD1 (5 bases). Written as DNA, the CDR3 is TGTGCCAGCAGCGTAGGTGGGGCGCACCCAGATACGCAGTATTTT. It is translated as CASSVGGAHPDTQYF.